The sequence of this T cell receptor (beta chain) was determined in a study of T cell responses to AZD1222 COVID-19 vaccine. The analysis combined second doses at about 4 or about 12 weeks. The study's findings and limits: Donors skewed white British and female; clonal diversity was possibly underestimated.

Here immunoSEQ multiplex PCR was the method, and the copy in TCRdb shows in-frame clones only, minus some. Here the sample spans 110,000 to 150,000 clones, more than 75% being singletons. This clone appeared once. What it recognizes is unknown. This TCR came from an adult who received the AZD1222 COVID-19 vaccine. The sequences come from peripheral blood, collected 28 days after the second AZD1222 dose.

The CDR3 nucleotides are TGTGCCAGCAGGCCCCCTCGGGGGCGGGGAGGTTTCGAGCAGTACTTC. Amino acids: CASRPPRGRGGFEQYF. V and J are TRBV28 and TRBJ2-7; D could derive from TRBD1 or TRBD2 (6 bases each). V was cut by 6 bases and J by 6 bases, with 24 bases left in between. In germline, CDR1 is MDHEN, CDR2 SYDVKM. The CDR3 contains 16 residues.